The sequence of this T cell receptor (beta chain) was determined in a study of blood T cell repertoires in COVID-19 (TCRdb year 2020). At the level of the whole study: The collaborator samples originated in the United States, Italy and Spain and spanned the acute and convalescent phases of COVID-19. Where HLA class I and class II types were available, the types were taken from metadata supplied by the sample provider, not from assay-based typing. The material from the prospective study consisted of cDNA or gDNA derived from T cells, B-cell-depleted T cells, or PBMCs. The repertoires were released in a freely available public database intended as a resource for research on the immune response to SARS-CoV-2. The dataset comprised deeply sampled blood TCRbeta repertoires from subjects exposed to, actively infected with, or recovered from COVID-19. Sample metadata almost always included a de-identified subject ID, COVID-19 status, age in years and sex. Samples came from the ongoing ImmuneRACE study (first 160 participants) plus 1,254 subjects from 6 global collaborators. Results the study describes overall, beyond this receptor: The amount of clinical and demographic metadata varied by source and participant and was provided uncurated.

TCRbeta CDR3 regions were amplified from genomic DNA by means of the immunoSEQ Assay, a bias-controlled multiplex PCR. The paper's processing steps were these. The number of nucleated cells in each sample was estimated from the amplification of reference gene primers within the assay. To quantify the absolute abundance of each unique TCRbeta CDR3 rearrangement, sequence reads were collapsed and filtered. For each sample, productive Simpson clonality was calculated as the square root of Simpson's diversity index over productive rearrangements. Not all clones reach the TCRdb copy of this immuneACCESS table, which keeps in-frame sequences only. Checked studies attribute under half of the gap to unresolved V genes and leave the rest unexplained. V and J calls plus clone size are reproduced from that table; the DNA served to infer D and trimming. The sample table holds more than 150,000 clones, of which 89% were seen once. 2.5% to 3.5% of the sample is taken by the ten largest.

The germline V gene (reference sequence) provides CDR1 GTSNPN and CDR2 SVGIG. V gives up 0 bases and J gives up 12 bases, and the segment between their germline ends measures 24 bases. Inclusive of the bounding cysteine and phenylalanine, the CDR3 is 16 residues long. The retained sequence is limited to the CDR3, 48 bases, with the frame set at the first base. This clone was recorded only once. Its antigen specificity is not known. There are no base qualities to consult, and no much larger clone falls within one base. Each collaborating institution followed its own protocols to collect whole blood in K2EDTA tubes. Collaborator samples were shipped for TCRbeta analysis as frozen whole blood, isolated PBMCs, or DNA extracted from either sample type.

This receptor was identified in a man in his sixties with acute or convalescent COVID-19. Sequenced: peripheral blood. The chain couples TRBV30 to TRBJ2-1, with TRBD2 tentatively as D gene (7 bases match). The CDR3 protein: CAWSVAGGGASLGQFF. The DNA sequence reads TGTGCCTGGAGTGTAGCCGGCGGGGGCGCCTCCCTTGGGCAGTTCTTC.